The text below deals with one T cell receptor beta chain. It was with 60 Vbeta and 13 Jbeta primers that the PCR ran. Clones were read by immunoSEQ multiplex PCR, and TCRdb kept only the in-frame ones, dropping some. The specimen's table records 170,000 or so clones. This record belongs to a study of cytomegalovirus exposure and HLA in healthy donors. The origin of this receptor is a man aged 25 to 40 in good health and CMV-seronegative. Source material: PBMCs.

The CDR3 DNA follows: TGTGCCAGCAGCTCAGGGTTGGGTACCTACGAGCAGTACTTC. Encoded protein: CASSSGLGTYEQYF. This chain uses TRBV7-9 with TRBJ2-7, with D possibly matching TRBD1 (5 bases). CDR1 is SEHNR, CDR2 FQNEAQ, per germline (reference sequence). CDR3 length: 14 residues. Trimming pared 4 bases from V and 2 bases from J, leaving 12 bases between.